This T cell receptor (beta chain) emerged from a study of blood T cells in healthy people across ages. Study-level points and caveats: Researchers deemed the diversity estimates from one million T cells underestimates.

This clonotype was picked up a small number of times. What it recognizes is unknown. Germline CDR1 and CDR2: SGHRS and YFSETQ. With 4 bases clipped from V and 6 bases from J, the junction kept 9 bases outside the gene matches. CDR3 length equals 14 residues. Through a sample-barcoded 5' primer and a J-beta primer mix, a second PCR was run for roughly 6 to 12 cycles. Each cDNA molecule received a tag from a template-switch adaptor that had 12 random nucleotides. TCRdb called the 5' RACE reads again in MiXCR, with one record for every CDR3 protein. The repertoire holds 1.5 million to 2 million distinct CDR3 sequences, just under 50% seen once, with 2.1% in the top ten. Isolation per sample recovered at least 7 million PBMCs.

This sequence was found in a woman in her forties in good health. The genes are TRBV5-1 and TRBJ1-1; 7 positions agree with TRBD1. Sequencing input: blood. CDR3 region: CASSTDRVGAEAFF. The CDR3 DNA is TGCGCCAGCAGCACCGACAGGGTAGGCGCTGAAGCTTTCTTT.